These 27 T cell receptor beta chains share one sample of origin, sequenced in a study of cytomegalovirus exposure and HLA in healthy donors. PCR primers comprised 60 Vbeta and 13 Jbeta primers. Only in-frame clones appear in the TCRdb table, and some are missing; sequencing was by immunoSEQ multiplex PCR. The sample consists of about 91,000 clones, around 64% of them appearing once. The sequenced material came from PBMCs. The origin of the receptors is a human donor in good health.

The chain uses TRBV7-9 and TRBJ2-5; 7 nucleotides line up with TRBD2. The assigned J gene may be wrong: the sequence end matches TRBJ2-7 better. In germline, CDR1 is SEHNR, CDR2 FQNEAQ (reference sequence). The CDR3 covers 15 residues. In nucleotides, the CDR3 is TGTGCCAGCAGCTCTCGACTAGCCAAGAACCACGAGCAGTACTTC. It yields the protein CASSSRLAKNHEQYF.

Here the CDR3 reads CASSLTAGEQYF. DNA for the CDR3: TGTGCCAGCAGTTTGACCGCGGGTGAGCAGTACTTC. V and J are TRBV6-6 and TRBJ2-7, with D tentatively TRBD2 (5 bases). The CDR3 runs to 12 residues. Trimming cost V 4 bases and J 7 bases, with 11 bases left between them. From germline, CDR1 is MNHNY and CDR2 SVGAGI (reference sequence).

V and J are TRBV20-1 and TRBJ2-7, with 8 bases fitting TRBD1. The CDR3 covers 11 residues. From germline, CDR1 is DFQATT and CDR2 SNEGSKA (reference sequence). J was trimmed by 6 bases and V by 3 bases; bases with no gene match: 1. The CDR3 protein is CSARTGVEQYF. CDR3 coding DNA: TGCAGTGCTAGGACAGGGGTCGAGCAGTACTTC.

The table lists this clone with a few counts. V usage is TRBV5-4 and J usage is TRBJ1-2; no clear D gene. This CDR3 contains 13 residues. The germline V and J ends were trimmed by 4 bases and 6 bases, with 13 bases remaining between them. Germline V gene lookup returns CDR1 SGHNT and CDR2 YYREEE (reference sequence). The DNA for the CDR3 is TGTGCCAGCAGCGCCCCCGGTGCGGATGGCTACACCTTC. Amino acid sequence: CASSAPGADGYTF.

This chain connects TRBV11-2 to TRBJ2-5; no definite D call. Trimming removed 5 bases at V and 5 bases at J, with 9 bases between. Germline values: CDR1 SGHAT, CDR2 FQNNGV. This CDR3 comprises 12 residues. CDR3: CASSDAQETQYF. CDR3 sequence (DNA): TGTGCCAGCAGCGATGCCCAGGAGACCCAGTACTTC.

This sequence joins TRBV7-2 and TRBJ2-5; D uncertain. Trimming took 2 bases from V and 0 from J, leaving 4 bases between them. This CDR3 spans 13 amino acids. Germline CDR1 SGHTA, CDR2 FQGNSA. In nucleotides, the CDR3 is TGTGCCAGCAGCTTATCGTACCAAGAGACCCAGTACTTC. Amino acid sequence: CASSLSYQETQYF.

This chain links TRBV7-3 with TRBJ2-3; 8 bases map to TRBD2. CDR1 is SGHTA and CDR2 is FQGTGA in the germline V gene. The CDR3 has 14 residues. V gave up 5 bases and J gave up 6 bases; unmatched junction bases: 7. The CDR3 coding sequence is TGTGCCAGCAGCCCGGGACTAGTCTACGATACGCAGTATTTT. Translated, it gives CASSPGLVYDTQYF.

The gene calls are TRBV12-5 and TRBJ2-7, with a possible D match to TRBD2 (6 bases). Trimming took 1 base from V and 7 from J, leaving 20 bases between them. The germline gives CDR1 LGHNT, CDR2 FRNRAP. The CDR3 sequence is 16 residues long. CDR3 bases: TGTGCTAGTGGTTTGGGTGGGACTGGTTCCGAGGTTGAGCAGTACTTC. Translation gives CASGLGGTGSEVEQYF.

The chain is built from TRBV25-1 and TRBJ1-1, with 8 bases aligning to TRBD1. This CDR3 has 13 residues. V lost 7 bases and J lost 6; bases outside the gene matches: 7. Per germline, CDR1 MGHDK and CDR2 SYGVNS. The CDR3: CASTSDRDPEAFF. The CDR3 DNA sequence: TGTGCCAGCACTTCGGACAGGGATCCTGAAGCTTTCTTT. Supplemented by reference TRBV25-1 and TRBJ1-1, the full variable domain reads EADIYQTPRYLVIGTGKKITLECSQTMGHDKMYWYQQDPGMELHLIHYSYGVNSTEKGDLSSESTVSRIRTEHFPLTLESARPSHTSQYLCASTSDRDPEAFFGQGTRLTVV.

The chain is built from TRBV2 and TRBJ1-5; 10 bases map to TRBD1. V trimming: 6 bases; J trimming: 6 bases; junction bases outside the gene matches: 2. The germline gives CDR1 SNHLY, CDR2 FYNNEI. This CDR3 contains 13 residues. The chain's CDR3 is CASRGTGVQPQHF. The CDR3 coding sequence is TGTGCCAGCAGAGGGACAGGGGTTCAGCCCCAGCATTTT.

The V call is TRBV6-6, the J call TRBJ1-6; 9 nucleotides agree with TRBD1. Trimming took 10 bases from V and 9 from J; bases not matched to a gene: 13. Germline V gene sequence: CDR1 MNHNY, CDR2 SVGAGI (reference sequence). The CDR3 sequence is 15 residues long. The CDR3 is CAIRIRDRETSPLHF. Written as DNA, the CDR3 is TGTGCCATTAGAATCCGGGACAGGGAGACTTCACCCCTCCACTTT.

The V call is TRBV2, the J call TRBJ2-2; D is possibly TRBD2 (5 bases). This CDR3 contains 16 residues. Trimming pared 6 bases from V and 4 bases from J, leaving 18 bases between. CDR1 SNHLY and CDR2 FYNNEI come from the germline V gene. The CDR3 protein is CASRAGSGGGTGELFF. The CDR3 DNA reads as TGTGCCAGCAGGGCAGGATCAGGTGGAGGCACCGGGGAGCTGTTTTTT.

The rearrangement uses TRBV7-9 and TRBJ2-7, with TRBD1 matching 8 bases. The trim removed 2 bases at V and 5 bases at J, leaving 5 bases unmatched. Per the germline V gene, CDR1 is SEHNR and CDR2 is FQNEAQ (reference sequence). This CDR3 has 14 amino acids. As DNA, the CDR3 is TGTGCCAGCAGCTTAAGACAGGGGATGAACGAGCAGTACTTC. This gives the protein CASSLRQGMNEQYF.

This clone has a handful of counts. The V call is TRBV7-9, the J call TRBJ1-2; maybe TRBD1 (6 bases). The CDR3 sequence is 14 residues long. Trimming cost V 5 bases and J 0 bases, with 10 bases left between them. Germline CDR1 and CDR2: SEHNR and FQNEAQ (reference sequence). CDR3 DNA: TGTGCCAGCAGCGCAGACAGGTCTAACTATGGCTACACCTTC. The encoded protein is CASSADRSNYGYTF.

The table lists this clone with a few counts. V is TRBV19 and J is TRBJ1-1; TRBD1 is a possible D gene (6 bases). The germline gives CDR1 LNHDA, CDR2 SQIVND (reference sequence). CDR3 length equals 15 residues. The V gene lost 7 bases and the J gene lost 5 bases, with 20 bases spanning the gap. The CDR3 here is CASNTRGTPRTEAFF. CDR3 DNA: TGTGCCAGTAACACTAGAGGGACACCCCGAACTGAAGCTTTCTTT.

The CDR3 DNA follows: TGTGCCAGCAGTCCTCTACAGGTCAATCAGCCCCAGCATTTT. This translates into CASSPLQVNQPQHF. The chain couples TRBV6-1 to TRBJ1-5; D may be TRBD1 (5 bases). Trimming took 5 bases from V and 3 from J, leaving 11 bases between them. Germline V gene lookup returns CDR1 MNHNS and CDR2 SASEGT. The CDR3 covers 14 residues.

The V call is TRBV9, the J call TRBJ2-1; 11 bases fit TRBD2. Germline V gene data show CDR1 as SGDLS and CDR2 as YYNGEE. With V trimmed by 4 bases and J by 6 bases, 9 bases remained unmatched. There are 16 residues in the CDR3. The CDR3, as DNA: TGTGCCAGCAGCTATCGTAGCGGGGGGGATCTCAATGAGCAGTTCTTC. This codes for CASSYRSGGDLNEQFF.

Written as DNA, the CDR3 is TGTGCCAGCAGCCGAGAAGGCGGGGGCGGTGGCTACACCTTC. As protein: CASSREGGGGGYTF. V is TRBV4-2 and J is TRBJ1-2; TRBD1 is a possible D gene (6 bases). V was cut by 4 bases and J by 7 bases, with 16 bases left in between. Germline V gene data show CDR1 as LGHNA and CDR2 as YNFKEQ. This CDR3 comprises 14 residues.

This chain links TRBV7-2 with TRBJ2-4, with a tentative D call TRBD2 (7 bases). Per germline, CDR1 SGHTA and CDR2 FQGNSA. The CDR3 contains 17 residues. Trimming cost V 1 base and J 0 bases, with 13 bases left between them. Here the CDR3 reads CASSLVLGGAAKNIQYF. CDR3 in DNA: TGTGCCAGCAGCTTAGTATTGGGGGGGGCAGCCAAAAACATTCAGTACTTC.

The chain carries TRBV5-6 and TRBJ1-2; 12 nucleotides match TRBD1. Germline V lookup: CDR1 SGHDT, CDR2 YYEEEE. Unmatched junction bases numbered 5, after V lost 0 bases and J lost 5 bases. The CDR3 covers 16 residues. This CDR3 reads CASSLAGQGAGYGYTF. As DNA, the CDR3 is TGTGCCAGCAGCTTGGCGGGACAGGGGGCGGGGTATGGCTACACCTTC.

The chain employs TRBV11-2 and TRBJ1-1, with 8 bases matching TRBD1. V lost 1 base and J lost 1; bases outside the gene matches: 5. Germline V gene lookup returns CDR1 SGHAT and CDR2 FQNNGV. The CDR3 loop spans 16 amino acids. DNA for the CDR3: TGTGCCAGCAGCTTAGGGACAGGGAGAGGGAACACTGAAGCTTTCTTT. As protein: CASSLGTGRGNTEAFF.

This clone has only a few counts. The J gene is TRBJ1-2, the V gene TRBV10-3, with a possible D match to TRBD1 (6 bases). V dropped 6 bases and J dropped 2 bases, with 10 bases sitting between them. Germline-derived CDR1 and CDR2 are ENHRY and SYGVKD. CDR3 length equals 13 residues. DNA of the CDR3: TGTGCCATCAGCGTGGACAGAAACTATGGCTACACCTTC. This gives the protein CAISVDRNYGYTF.

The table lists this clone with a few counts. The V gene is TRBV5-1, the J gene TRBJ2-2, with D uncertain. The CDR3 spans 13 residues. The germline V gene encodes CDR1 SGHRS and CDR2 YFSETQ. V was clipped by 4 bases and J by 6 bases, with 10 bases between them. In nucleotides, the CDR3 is TGCGCCAGCAGCCTAGAATACCCCGGGGAGCTGTTTTTT. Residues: CASSLEYPGELFF.

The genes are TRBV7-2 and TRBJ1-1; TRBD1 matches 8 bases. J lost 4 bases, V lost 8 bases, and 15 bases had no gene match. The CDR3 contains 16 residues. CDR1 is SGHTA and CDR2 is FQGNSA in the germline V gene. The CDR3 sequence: CASGGSGGWAGTEAFF. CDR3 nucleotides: TGTGCCAGCGGCGGATCAGGGGGCTGGGCGGGCACTGAAGCTTTCTTT.

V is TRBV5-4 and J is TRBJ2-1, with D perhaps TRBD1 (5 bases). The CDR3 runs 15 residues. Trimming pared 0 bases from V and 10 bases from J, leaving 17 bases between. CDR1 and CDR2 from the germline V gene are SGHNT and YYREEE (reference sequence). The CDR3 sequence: CASSLAGLRVDEQFF. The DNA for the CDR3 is TGTGCCAGCAGCTTGGCCGGTCTCAGGGTAGACGAGCAGTTCTTC.

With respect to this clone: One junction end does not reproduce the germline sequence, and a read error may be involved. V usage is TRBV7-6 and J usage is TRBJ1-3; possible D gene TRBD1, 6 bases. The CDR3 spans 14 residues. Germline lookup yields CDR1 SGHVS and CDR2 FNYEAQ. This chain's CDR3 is CASSLGQFGNTIYF. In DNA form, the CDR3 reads TGTGCCAGCAGTTTAGGACAGTTTGGAAACACCATATATTTT.

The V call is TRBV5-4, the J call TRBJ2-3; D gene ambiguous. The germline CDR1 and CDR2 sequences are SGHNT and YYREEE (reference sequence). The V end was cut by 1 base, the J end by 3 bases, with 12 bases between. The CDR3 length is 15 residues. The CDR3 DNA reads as TGTGCCAGCAGCTTGAGGCGGTGGATTACAGATACGCAGTATTTT. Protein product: CASSLRRWITDTQYF.